This passage covers 20 T cell receptor beta chains from one sample sequenced in a study of blood T cell repertoires in COVID-19. The table came from immunoSEQ multiplex PCR; TCRdb's copy has only in-frame clones and leaves some out. The sample holds 180,000 or so clones, roughly four fifths seen once. Sequenced sample: peripheral blood. Source of these receptors: a man aged 35-49 years who had recovered from COVID-19.

This clone is a singleton in its sample. The V gene is TRBV27, the J gene TRBJ1-1; D not certain. The CDR3 is 11 residues long. V lost 9 bases, J lost 1 base, and 6 bases lay in between. Germline CDR1 is MNHEY and CDR2 is SMNVEV (reference sequence). CDR3 DNA: TGTGCCAGTAGAAAGAACACTGAAGCTTTCTTT. This codes for CASRKNTEAFF.

V is TRBV6-6 and J is TRBJ1-1; D call uncertain. CDR1 is MNHNY, CDR2 SVGAGI, per germline (reference sequence). CDR3 length: 15 amino acids. The V and J ends lost 2 bases and 1 base respectively, with 11 bases between them. CDR3 bases: TGTGCCAGCAGTTACGGGTACAGCTGGAACACTGAAGCTTTCTTT. This sequence encodes CASSYGYSWNTEAFF.

The chain joins TRBV19 to TRBJ1-3, with D uncertain. CDR1 is LNHDA and CDR2 is SQIVND in the germline V gene (reference sequence). Trimming removed 5 bases from V and 7 bases from J, with 3 bases in between. The CDR3 covers 10 residues. In nucleotides, the CDR3 is TGTGCCAGTAGTCTCAACACCATATATTTT. This gives the protein CASSLNTIYF.

V gene TRBV19 combines with J gene TRBJ2-7, with 7 bases lining up with TRBD2. With 2 bases clipped from V and 4 bases from J, the junction kept 5 bases outside the gene matches. This CDR3 region has 14 residues. Per the germline V gene, CDR1 is LNHDA and CDR2 is SQIVND (reference sequence). The CDR3 protein is CASSITGGTYEQYF. The CDR3 nucleotides read TGTGCCAGTAGTATAACGGGGGGTACATACGAGCAGTACTTC.

The genes are TRBV11-2 and TRBJ1-3, with no clear D. CDR3 length: 15 residues. With 1 base removed from V and 3 bases from J, the gap between germline ends came to 10 bases. Looked up from germline, CDR1 is SGHAT and CDR2 is FQNNGV. CDR3 sequence: CASSLGPGVGNTIYF. The CDR3 DNA is TGTGCCAGCAGCTTAGGACCCGGGGTTGGAAACACCATATATTTT.

The rearrangement uses TRBV28 and TRBJ2-3; a weak D match, TRBD2 (5 bases). CDR1 MDHEN and CDR2 SYDVKM come from the germline V gene. V was pared by 4 bases and J by 4 bases, with 21 bases between. The CDR3 spans 17 residues. Written as DNA, the CDR3 is TGTGCCAGCAGTTCCCTCATTCTAGCAGCGCCTCCAGATACGCAGTATTTT. Its translation is CASSSLILAAPPDTQYF.

In DNA, the CDR3 is TGTGCCAGCAGCCGGGACACCTACTACGAGCAGTACTTC. Translating it yields CASSRDTYYEQYF. This chain joins TRBV11-3 and TRBJ2-7, with a tentative D call TRBD1 (6 bases). Germline loops: CDR1 SGHNT, CDR2 YENEEA. The CDR3 is 13 amino acids. The V end was cut by 5 bases, the J end by 3 bases, with 11 bases between.

The CDR3 loop is CASSLYRDSVVNQPQHF. The DNA for the CDR3 is TGTGCCAGCAGCCTATACCGGGACAGCGTAGTGAATCAGCCCCAGCATTTT. The chain employs TRBV5-6 and TRBJ1-5; 7 bases map to TRBD1. V dropped 4 bases and J dropped 4; count of bases not matched to a gene: 14. The CDR3 runs 17 residues. The germline V gene has CDR1 SGHDT and CDR2 YYEEEE.

This clone was counted a few times. This chain links TRBV6-5 with TRBJ2-2, with TRBD2 identical over 7 bases. Germline V gives CDR1 MNHEY, CDR2 SVGAGI. This CDR3 region has 13 residues. Germline trimming cut 9 bases from V and 4 bases from J; bases unmatched to any gene: 5. The CDR3 coding sequence is TGTGCCAGTATTTTAGCGGGCACCGGGGAGCTGTTTTTT. Protein sequence: CASILAGTGELFF.

CDR3 DNA sequence: TGTGCCAGCAGCTTAGCCCGGGGAAACACCATATATTTT. Translating gives CASSLARGNTIYF. The rearrangement uses TRBV7-9 and TRBJ1-3; no firm D call. Trimming took off 0 bases at V and 4 bases at J, with 4 bases between the two ends. The CDR3 sequence is 13 residues long. Germline V gene lookup returns CDR1 SEHNR and CDR2 FQNEAQ (reference sequence). Filled out from reference TRBV7-9 and TRBJ1-3, the complete variable domain reads DTGVSQNPRHKITKRGQNVTFRCDPISEHNRLYWYRQTLGQGPEFLTYFQNEAQLEKSRLLSDRFSAERPKGSFSTLEIQRTEQGDSAMYLCASSLARGNTIYFGEGSWLTVV.

The chain carries TRBV5-6 and TRBJ1-1, with 8 bases aligning to TRBD1. The CDR3 totals 12 residues. Germline CDR1 and CDR2: SGHDT and YYEEEE. The V gene end was trimmed by 2 bases and the J gene end by 11 bases; junction bases not matched to a gene: 5. This CDR3 reads CASSFQGALAFF. The CDR3 DNA reads TGTGCCAGCAGCTTCCAGGGGGCCCTGGCTTTCTTT.

J is TRBJ2-7 and V is TRBV18; TRBD1 aligns across 9 bases. Germline V gene lookup returns CDR1 KGHSH and CDR2 LQKENI. CDR3 length: 16 amino acids. With V trimmed by 0 bases and J by 2 bases, 5 bases remained unmatched. CDR3 DNA sequence: TGTGCCAGCTCACCACCACCGGGACAGGGAGCCTACGAGCAGTACTTC. Protein product: CASSPPPGQGAYEQYF.

This chain uses TRBV6-2 or TRBV6-3 with TRBJ2-7; TRBD1 aligns across 9 bases. CDR3 length: 16 residues. V trimming: 2 bases; J trimming: 2 bases; junction bases outside the gene matches: 7. Germline V gene sequence: CDR1 MNHEY, CDR2 SVGEGT. The CDR3 DNA follows: TGTGCCAGCAGTTACGACCCGGGACAGGGCCCCTACGAGCAGTACTTC. Translating gives CASSYDPGQGPYEQYF.

The sample holds a few counts of this clone. J is TRBJ2-2 and V is TRBV5-6, with 10 bases that match TRBD2. Germline CDR1 and CDR2: SGHDT and YYEEEE. Germline trimming cut 1 base from V and 5 bases from J; bases unmatched to any gene: 5. The CDR3 extends over 16 amino acids. This chain's CDR3 is CASSLPAGGRTGELFF. DNA for the CDR3: TGTGCCAGCAGCTTGCCAGCGGGGGGGAGGACCGGGGAGCTGTTTTTT.

The V call is TRBV5-4, the J call TRBJ2-3; 10 bases line up with TRBD2. The CDR3 loop spans 15 amino acids. The V and J ends lost 3 bases and 4 bases, in that order; junction bases with no gene match: 5. Looked up from germline, CDR1 is SGHNT and CDR2 is YYREEE (reference sequence). CDR3 DNA: TGTGCCAGCAGCTCCGGACTAGCGGTAGCAGATACGCAGTATTTT. It specifies CASSSGLAVADTQYF. Full variable domain (missing parts from reference TRBV5-4 and TRBJ2-3): ETGVTQSPTHLIKTRGQQVTLRCSSQSGHNTVSWYQQALGQGPQFIFQYYREEENGRGNFPPRFSGLQFPNYSSELNVNALELDDSALYLCASSSGLAVADTQYFGPGTRLTVL.

This chain connects TRBV7-6 to TRBJ2-5; TRBD2 aligns across 7 bases. CDR1 is SGHVS, CDR2 FNYEAQ, per germline. CDR3 length: 15 amino acids. The trim removed 4 bases at V and 3 bases at J, leaving 8 bases unmatched. As DNA, the CDR3 is TGTGCCAGCAGCTCACCGAGAGGACTAGAAGAGACCCAGTACTTC. Translated, it gives CASSSPRGLEETQYF. The whole variable domain, filled in from reference TRBV7-6 and TRBJ2-5, reads GAGVSQSPRYKVTKRGQDVALRCDPISGHVSLYWYRQALGQGPEFLTYFNYEAQQDKSGLPNDRFSAERPEGSISTLTIQRTEQRDSAMYRCASSSPRGLEETQYFGPGTRLLVL.

The chain uses TRBV7-2 and TRBJ2-3, with 8 bases matching TRBD2. J gave up 7 bases and V 4 bases, and 10 bases lay outside the gene matches. CDR3 length: 15 residues. Germline lookup yields CDR1 SGHTA and CDR2 FQGNSA. Here the CDR3 reads CASSWRGALTNTQYF. The DNA for the CDR3 is TGTGCCAGCAGCTGGCGGGGGGCCCTCACGAATACGCAGTATTTT.

This chain connects TRBV28 to TRBJ2-7; D is unclear. This CDR3 has 13 amino acids. Deletions cut 7 bases from V and 2 bases from J, with 12 bases between. Germline CDR1 MDHEN, CDR2 SYDVKM. Here the CDR3 reads CASTRPSAYEQYF. CDR3 sequence (DNA): TGTGCCAGCACCAGGCCCAGTGCCTACGAGCAGTACTTC.

V usage is TRBV6-5 and J usage is TRBJ1-6; the D is unclear. Per the germline V gene, CDR1 is MNHEY and CDR2 is SVGAGI. V lost 11 bases, J lost 6 bases, and 17 bases lay in between. The CDR3 length is 14 residues. The CDR3 loop reads CALEGEAINSPLHF. The CDR3 nucleotides read TGTGCCTTGGAGGGAGAAGCAATTAATTCACCCCTCCACTTT.

This clone has a handful of counts. J is TRBJ2-3 and V is TRBV4-2; no reliable D call. Trimming took off 2 bases at V and 0 bases at J, with 6 bases between the two ends. The germline CDR1 and CDR2 sequences are LGHNA and YNFKEQ. CDR3 length equals 14 residues. This chain's CDR3 is CASSQRVSTDTQYF. The CDR3 DNA is TGTGCCAGCAGCCAACGGGTTAGCACAGATACGCAGTATTTT.